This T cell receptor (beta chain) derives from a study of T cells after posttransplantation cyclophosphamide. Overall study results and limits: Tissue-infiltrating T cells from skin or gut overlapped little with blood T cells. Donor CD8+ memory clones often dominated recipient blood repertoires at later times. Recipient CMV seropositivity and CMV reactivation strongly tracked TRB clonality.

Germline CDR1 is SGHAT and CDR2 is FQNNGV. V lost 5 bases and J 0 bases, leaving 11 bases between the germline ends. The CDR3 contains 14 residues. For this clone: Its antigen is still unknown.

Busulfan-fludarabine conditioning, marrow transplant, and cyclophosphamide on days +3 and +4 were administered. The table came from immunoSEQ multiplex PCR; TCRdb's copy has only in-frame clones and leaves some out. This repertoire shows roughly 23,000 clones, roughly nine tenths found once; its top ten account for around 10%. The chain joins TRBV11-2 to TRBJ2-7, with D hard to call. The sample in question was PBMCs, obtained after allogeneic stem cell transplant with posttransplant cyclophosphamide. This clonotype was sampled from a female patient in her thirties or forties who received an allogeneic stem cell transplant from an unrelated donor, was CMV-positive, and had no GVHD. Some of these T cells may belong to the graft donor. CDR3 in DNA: TGTGCCAGCAGCCGTGCACAGACCTCCTACGAGCAGTACTTC. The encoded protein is CASSRAQTSYEQYF. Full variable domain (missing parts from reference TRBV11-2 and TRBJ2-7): EAGVAQSPRYKIIEKRQSVAFWCNPISGHATLYWYQQILGQGPKLLIQFQNNGVVDDSQLPKDRFSAERLKGVDSTLKIQPAKLEDSAVYLCASSRAQTSYEQYFGPGTRLTVT.